Detailed here is one TCR beta chain. This clonotype was seen more than once but under ten times. The antigen it binds to is not known. No base qualities exist here, and no much larger clone lies one base off it. Trimming removed 5 bases from V and 4 bases from J; the gene matches leave 6 bases unexplained. From a lookup of the germline V gene, CDR1 and CDR2 are KGHSH and LQKENI. Taken from cysteine to phenylalanine, the CDR3 has 14 residues. The only DNA kept is the CDR3, 42 bases in frame from the first base. Moderately to severely active disease, a Clinical Activity Score of at least 3, a NOSPECS grade of at least 4, and a duration under 3 months were present in ophthalmopathy patients. Any patient with an uncontrolled infection, another autoimmune disease, pregnancy or lactation was excluded. Clinical symptoms, serum thyroxine and TRAb, thyroid ultrasound, and orbital computed tomography formed the basis for the diagnoses. Ficoll-Paque density gradient centrifugation was used to isolate PBMCs from 8 to 10 ml of fresh peripheral blood. Total RNA was extracted using Trizol reagent, and RNA quality was assessed on an Agilent 2100 Bioanalyzer.

This specimen comes from a study of T cells in Graves' hyperthyroidism and ophthalmopathy (dated by TCRdb to the late 2010s). Regarding the study in general: Peripheral blood was collected at initial diagnosis, before any treatment. To identify TCR V-J signatures that set the groups apart, the researchers used a discovery cohort of 90 to 100 patients, made up of under 50 with Graves' ophthalmopathy and some 56 with stable Graves' hyperthyroidism. Prospective prediction of ophthalmopathy was tested in an independent validation cohort consisting of under 20 hyperthyroidism patients and some 17 patients who later progressed to ophthalmopathy. The 95 to 100 discovery patients were randomly divided into training and test sets at a 7:3 ratio. The study also compared thyroid tissue and blood T-cell repertoires from roughly 6 Graves' hyperthyroidism patients. After blood sampling, hyperthyroidism patients were treated with methimazole at a starting dose of 30 mg daily, and ophthalmopathy patients were treated with high-dose intravenous methylprednisolone. TCR Vbeta CDR3 sequencing of 130 to 150 peripheral blood samples (43 ophthalmopathy, 70 to 85 hyperthyroidism and roughly 17 progressor patients) is reported in the paper.

Here is what the overall study found, with its caveats: Ophthalmopathy was separated from stable hyperthyroidism by a 13 V-J signature model, with over 85% sensitivity and approximately 81% specificity obtained in cross-validation and 80%/75% obtained in testing. No statistical method was used to set the sample size in advance, and investigators knew the group allocation. In validation, progression to ophthalmopathy was predicted by the model with 70% to 71% sensitivity and around 76% specificity, a median of around 6.5 months before onset. Most expanded thyroid clonotypes (frequency above 0.001) were also detected in blood, suggesting blood repertoires may reflect thyroid immune responses.

Amplification of TCR beta CDR3 regions was carried out from RNA transcripts. The first round of RT-PCR for the TCR CDR3 was performed with the HTBI primer set and the Qiagen OneStep RT-PCR kit. The libraries were constructed in a second round of multiplex PCR and then size-selected and purified. Sequencing of the libraries was done on an Illumina HiSeq2000 using paired-end 100 bp reads. Concerning the study's data processing: SOAPnuke was used to process the raw data, with reads discarded if the reads contained adapters or uncalled bases, had a mean Phred below 15, or lacked an exact constant-primer or identifier match. High-quality paired reads were merged using COPE v1.2.5, and each unique nucleotide sequence was defined as a clonotype. MiTCR v1.1 was used to align clonotypes to the IMGT TRBV, TRBD and TRBJ reference segments. Only V-J combinations with frequency above 0.0001, covering 99% to 99.2% of repertoires, were analysed. A TCS score was defined as the ratio between F50 (clonal expansion) and ExV (chaos), using BLOSUM62-based TCRdist between CDR3 peptides within each V-J. Welch's t-statistics and random forest reduced 514 V-J features to roughly 13, which were used in a naive Bayes classifier (R e1071). The public reads were run again by TCRdb, first through fastp at Q25 and then through MiXCR, and only productive beta chains were kept. Here each entry gathers all rows of one CDR3 protein and keeps the most common genes and DNA. TCRdb, rather than the study authors, made the V and J calls. Counted in this sample were about 480,000 distinct CDR3 sequences; around a quarter of them appeared once. The ten largest clonotypes hold about 11% of the sample.

The sequence was collected from a woman aged 25 to 39 with Graves' ophthalmopathy. This receptor chain uses TRBV18 and TRBJ2-5; TRBD1 matches 8 bases in the middle. Sequenced sample: blood. The CDR3: CASSDRQGRETQYF. In nucleotide form, the sequence is TGTGCCAGCTCAGATCGACAGGGGCGAGAGACCCAGTACTTC. Beyond the CDR3, the reference TRBV18 and TRBJ2-5 genes provide the residues; the full variable domain reads: NAGVMQNPRHLVRRRGQEARLRCSPMKGHSHVYWYRQLPEEGLKFMVYLQKENIIDESGMPKERFSAEFPKEGPSILRIQQVVRGDSAAYFCASSDRQGRETQYFGPGTRLLVL.